One sample yielded the 32 T cell receptor beta chains listed below, sequenced in a study of identical twins. TCRdb fed the 5' RACE reads into MiXCR, producing one record per CDR3 protein. This table holds hundreds of thousands of distinct CDR3 sequences, nearly 9.5% found once. The same sample was also used in a study of yellow fever vaccine responses in identical twins.

The sequencing sample was made of CD8+ T cells sorted from blood. These receptors were collected from a woman aged 18 to 35 in good health.

This chain connects TRBV4-3 to TRBJ2-2, with 7 bases fitting TRBD1. CDR3 length: 16 amino acids. The germline gives CDR1 LGHNA, CDR2 YSLEER. The V gene end was trimmed by 7 bases and the J gene end by 0 bases; junction bases not matched to a gene: 8. The CDR3 bases are TGCGCCAGCACCCACCTGGGGACAGCGAACACCGGGGAGCTGTTTTTT. This encodes CASTHLGTANTGELFF.

V is TRBV27 and J is TRBJ1-5, with TRBD1 identical over 7 bases. The junction had 4 bases not matched to a gene; V was cut back by 5 bases and J by 3 bases. This CDR3 contains 14 residues. CDR1 MNHEY and CDR2 SMNVEV come from the germline V gene (reference sequence). This chain's CDR3 is CASSQGGDNQPQHF. The CDR3 DNA sequence: TGTGCCAGCAGTCAGGGGGGCGACAATCAGCCCCAGCATTTT.

There are a few counts of this clonotype. The gene calls are TRBV10-3 and TRBJ2-1; 13 bases line up with TRBD2. This CDR3 is 16 amino acids long. Germline V gene lookup returns CDR1 ENHRY and CDR2 SYGVKD. V shed 3 bases, J shed 9 bases, and the junction held 8 bases outside the gene matches. The CDR3 loop is CAISEDGLAGAGEQFF. The CDR3 bases are TGTGCCATCAGTGAAGACGGACTAGCGGGAGCAGGTGAGCAGTTCTTC.

Many counts were recorded for this clonotype. The V call is TRBV7-6, the J call TRBJ1-1, with D unresolved. V lost 3 bases to trimming and J lost 5 bases, with 13 bases between them. Germline CDR1 reads SGHVS; CDR2 reads FNYEAQ. CDR3 length equals 14 residues. DNA of the CDR3: TGTGCCAGCAGCTTCTCTTCCTCGGGAACTGAAGCTTTCTTT. It specifies CASSFSSSGTEAFF.

This clonotype was counted ten times or more. This rearrangement joins TRBV12-3 or TRBV12-4 to TRBJ2-1; D possibly corresponds to TRBD1 (7 bases). Deletions cut 10 bases from V and 7 bases from J, with 20 bases between. CDR3 length: 14 residues. The CDR3, as DNA: TGTGCCACAAAGGGCACAGGGGAGGCGAATGAGCAGTTCTTC. It is translated as CATKGTGEANEQFF.

The chain joins TRBV12-3 or TRBV12-4 to TRBJ2-5, with D maybe TRBD2 (5 bases). The CDR3 loop spans 14 amino acids. V was pared by 4 bases and J by 2 bases, with 11 bases between. The CDR3 spells CASSSTSLQETQYF. CDR3 sequence (DNA): TGTGCCAGCAGTTCTACTAGTTTACAAGAGACCCAGTACTTC.

The rearrangement links TRBV12-3 or TRBV12-4 to TRBJ2-7; 7 bases agree with TRBD1. The CDR3 sequence is 13 residues long. With V trimmed by 7 bases and J by 5 bases, 8 bases remained unmatched. CDR3 bases: TGTGCCAGCACCCCAGGGGGTTGGAACGAGCAGTACTTC. This codes for CASTPGGWNEQYF.

This clonotype has more than one count but fewer than ten. V is TRBV11-2 and J is TRBJ2-2; unclear D gene. The CDR3 is 14 residues long. V dropped 5 bases and J dropped 4 bases, with 11 bases sitting between them. The germline CDR1 and CDR2 sequences are SGHAT and FQNNGV. CDR3 loop: CASSHGPVTGELFF. The CDR3 DNA reads as TGTGCCAGCAGCCATGGTCCGGTCACCGGGGAGCTGTTTTTT.

V usage is TRBV15 and J usage is TRBJ2-1; D call uncertain. This CDR3 is built from 16 residues. Trimming shortened V by 0 bases and J by 2 bases, and 11 bases separated the two germline ends. Germline CDR1 LNHNV, CDR2 YYDKDF (reference sequence). CDR3 sequence reads: CATSRDAADAYNEQFF. For the CDR3, the DNA is TGTGCCACCAGCAGAGATGCGGCGGACGCCTACAATGAGCAGTTCTTC.

The chain recombines TRBV20-1 with TRBJ1-2; TRBD1 aligns across 7 bases. The CDR3 has 16 residues. Germline V gene lookup returns CDR1 DFQATT and CDR2 SNEGSKA (reference sequence). V trimming: 0 bases; J trimming: 6 bases; junction bases outside the gene matches: 13. CDR3 sequence: CSARDIATGTLDGYTF. CDR3 DNA: TGCAGTGCTAGAGATATCGCGACAGGGACTTTGGATGGCTACACCTTC.

This clonotype has only a few counts. The genes are TRBV7-9 and TRBJ2-1, with 9 bases that match TRBD1. Trimming at V came to 4 bases and at J to 7 bases, leaving 5 bases not matched to a gene. The CDR3 length is 14 residues. The V gene's germline CDR1 is SEHNR and CDR2 FQNEAQ (reference sequence). CDR3 sequence (DNA): TGTGCCAGCAGCTACGGGACAGGGCAGAATGAGCAGTTCTTC. Its translation is CASSYGTGQNEQFF.

This clonotype came up a few times. The rearrangement links TRBV20-1 to TRBJ1-5; D call uncertain. The CDR3 totals 15 residues. The germline V and J ends were trimmed by 0 bases and 4 bases, with 13 bases remaining between them. The germline gives CDR1 DFQATT, CDR2 SNEGSKA (reference sequence). Here the CDR3 DNA reads TGCAGTGCTAGAGATGAGGCCGCTCTTAATCAGCCCCAGCATTTT. Its protein product is CSARDEAALNQPQHF.

This sequence joins TRBV20-1 and TRBJ1-2; TRBD1 might be the D (6 bases). Trimming pared 7 bases from V and 6 bases from J, leaving 21 bases between. The germline CDR1 and CDR2 sequences are DFQATT and SNEGSKA (reference sequence). The CDR3 is 14 residues long. The CDR3 DNA reads TGCAGTGGGCCCGGAGGGGGAACGGTGGATGGCTACACCTTC. This codes for CSGPGGGTVDGYTF.

This clonotype was observed a few times. This sequence joins TRBV27 and TRBJ2-7, with 10 bases aligning to TRBD2. Germline V lookup: CDR1 MNHEY, CDR2 SMNVEV (reference sequence). The CDR3 is 15 amino acids. The J segment lost 2 bases and the V segment lost 6 bases, leaving 7 bases of the junction unmatched. CDR3 amino acids: CASREREGLTYEQYF. The CDR3 DNA is TGTGCCAGCAGGGAGCGGGAGGGCCTCACCTACGAGCAGTACTTC.

This clonotype was seen a few times. The chain joins TRBV28 to TRBJ2-7; D gene uncertain. Trimming stripped 2 bases from V and 3 bases from J, with 11 bases between. The CDR3 covers 14 residues. The germline CDR1 and CDR2 sequences are MDHEN and SYDVKM. The DNA for the CDR3 is TGTGCCAGCAGTTTACCTGGGTTTCTCTACGAGCAGTACTTC. Protein sequence: CASSLPGFLYEQYF.

The V and J genes are TRBV27 and TRBJ2-7; no reliable D call. The V end was cut by 3 bases, the J end by 5 bases, with 14 bases between. CDR1 is MNHEY, CDR2 SMNVEV, per germline (reference sequence). The CDR3 sequence is 14 residues long. The CDR3 region is CASSFDRSAHEQYF. CDR3 nucleotides: TGTGCCAGCAGTTTTGATCGATCGGCCCACGAGCAGTACTTC.

This chain joins TRBV11-1 and TRBJ2-1, with TRBD1 as a possible D gene (10 bases). From germline, CDR1 is SGHAT and CDR2 FQDESV (reference sequence). V was trimmed by 5 bases and J by 6 bases, leaving 26 bases between them. The CDR3 length is 18 residues. Written as DNA, the CDR3 is TGTGCCAGCAGCAGACAGGGGGCCGGGACTAGCCTTCCCAATGAGCAGTTCTTC. It codes for CASSRQGAGTSLPNEQFF.

The V call is TRBV7-9, the J call TRBJ2-6; D might be TRBD2 (5 bases). Trimming left V 0 bases short and J 2 bases short, with 8 bases between. The germline gives CDR1 SEHNR, CDR2 FQNEAQ (reference sequence). The CDR3 loop spans 16 amino acids. The CDR3 loop is CASSLAEVPGANVLTF. DNA of the CDR3: TGTGCCAGCAGCTTAGCGGAGGTTCCTGGGGCCAACGTCCTGACTTTC.

The V and J genes are TRBV9 and TRBJ1-5, with D possibly matching TRBD1 (5 bases). The CDR3 runs to 11 residues. V lost 3 bases to trimming and J lost 9 bases, with 7 bases between them. Germline V CDR1 and CDR2: SGDLS, YYNGEE. The CDR3 DNA reads TGTGCCAGCAGCGCCGGGGGGCCCCAGCATTTT. It encodes CASSAGGPQHF.

This clonotype was counted between two and nine times. The V gene is TRBV20-1, the J gene TRBJ2-4; D not resolved. This CDR3 is built from 14 residues. Germline CDR1 is DFQATT and CDR2 is SNEGSKA (reference sequence). The ends were cut back, 3 bases at V and 5 bases at J, with 14 bases in the middle. The CDR3 DNA reads as TGCAGTGCTAGGTCGAACACCCTGGAAAACATTCAGTACTTC. It translates to CSARSNTLENIQYF.

J is TRBJ2-5 and V is TRBV20-1; 8 bases match TRBD2. V was clipped by 0 bases and J by 5 bases; unmatched bases: 5. Germline CDR1 DFQATT, CDR2 SNEGSKA (reference sequence). The CDR3 has 14 amino acids. The CDR3 spells CSARDGLATETQYF. The CDR3 DNA sequence: TGCAGTGCTAGAGATGGACTAGCTACGGAGACCCAGTACTTC.

The chain has TRBV7-9 and TRBJ2-7; D gene uncertain. V lost 7 bases and J 0 bases, leaving 13 bases between the germline ends. This CDR3 is built from 14 residues. Germline-derived CDR1 and CDR2 are SEHNR and FQNEAQ (reference sequence). CDR3 DNA sequence: TGTGCCAGCAACCGGATATCGAGCTCCTACGAGCAGTACTTC. Encoded protein: CASNRISSSYEQYF.

CDR3 DNA: TGTGCCACAACAGGGGCAGGAACCTACGAGCAGTACTTC. This sequence encodes CATTGAGTYEQYF. The rearrangement uses TRBV24-1 and TRBJ2-7; 7 bases match TRBD1. CDR1 and CDR2 from the germline V gene are KGHDR and SFDVKD. Trimming at V came to 10 bases and at J to 2 bases, leaving 7 bases not matched to a gene. The CDR3 is 13 residues long.

This clonotype has more than one count but fewer than ten. The rearrangement links TRBV28 to TRBJ2-5, with 12 bases that match TRBD2. This CDR3 contains 15 residues. V dropped 4 bases and J dropped 7; count of bases not matched to a gene: 7. CDR1 and CDR2 (germline): MDHEN, SYDVKM. The CDR3 region has the DNA TGTGCCAGCAGTTCCGGGACTAGCGGGTCCGGGACCCAGTACTTC. Amino acid sequence: CASSSGTSGSGTQYF. Together with reference TRBV28 and TRBJ2-5, the CDR3 gives the full variable domain: DVKVTQSSRYLVKRTGEKVFLECVQDMDHENMFWYRQDPGLGLRLIYFSYDVKMKEKGDIPEGYSVSREKKERFSLILESASTNQTSMYLCASSSGTSGSGTQYFGPGTRLLVL.

This clonotype was counted only a few times. The CDR3 sequence is CASSLAGSNEQFF. DNA of the CDR3: TGTGCCAGCAGCTTAGCAGGGAGTAATGAGCAGTTCTTC. The chain carries TRBV5-5 and TRBJ2-1; D may match TRBD1 or TRBD2 (5 bases each). Trimming pared 2 bases from V and 7 bases from J, leaving 10 bases between. CDR1 is SGHKS, CDR2 YYEKEE, per germline (reference sequence). There are 13 residues in the CDR3.

This clonotype has ten or more counts. The V gene is TRBV29-1, the J gene TRBJ1-2, with a tentative D call TRBD1 (5 bases). V was trimmed by 7 bases and J by 7 bases, leaving 25 bases between them. The germline CDR1 and CDR2 sequences are SQVTM and ANQGSEA. The CDR3 contains 15 residues. The CDR3 sequence is CSAEAELGVMFGYTF. DNA of the CDR3: TGCAGCGCCGAGGCTGAACTGGGGGTTATGTTTGGCTACACCTTC.

This clonotype was observed at least ten times. The J gene is TRBJ2-3, the V gene TRBV7-6; D possibly corresponds to TRBD2 (5 bases). There are 15 residues in the CDR3. CDR1 is SGHVS and CDR2 is FNYEAQ in the germline V gene. The V end lost 2 bases, the J end lost 0 bases, and 9 bases lay between the germline ends. CDR3 in DNA: TGTGCCAGCAGCTTAATAGGAGGTAGCACAGATACGCAGTATTTT. Its protein is CASSLIGGSTDTQYF.

This clonotype has at least ten counts. This rearrangement joins TRBV28 to TRBJ2-5, with D unresolved. Trimming took 3 bases from V and 0 from J, leaving 11 bases between them. This CDR3 is 15 amino acids long. Looked up from germline, CDR1 is MDHEN and CDR2 is SYDVKM. The CDR3 loop reads CASSFRGMNQETQYF. CDR3 bases: TGTGCCAGCAGTTTCCGTGGGATGAACCAAGAGACCCAGTACTTC.

The gene calls are TRBV9 and TRBJ2-7, with a possible D match to TRBD2 (6 bases). The V gene lost 0 bases and the J gene lost 0 bases, with 10 bases spanning the gap. CDR3 length: 15 residues. CDR1 is SGDLS, CDR2 YYNGEE, per germline. The DNA of the CDR3 is TGTGCCAGCAGCGTAGGGGACTTAAACTCCTACGAGCAGTACTTC. Translated, it gives CASSVGDLNSYEQYF. The whole variable domain, filled in from reference TRBV9 and TRBJ2-7, reads DSGVTQTPKHLITATGQRVTLRCSPRSGDLSVYWYQQSLDQGLQFLIQYYNGEERAKGNILERFSAQQFPDLHSELNLSSLELGDSALYFCASSVGDLNSYEQYFGPGTRLTVT.

The sample holds a few counts of this clonotype. The CDR3 nucleotides read TGTGCCAGCAGCCGGCAGACCTACGAGCAGTACTTC. Protein sequence: CASSRQTYEQYF. The V and J genes are TRBV14 and TRBJ2-7; no definite D call. The CDR3 is made up of 12 amino acids. V was clipped by 4 bases and J by 2 bases, with 6 bases between them. CDR1 and CDR2 from the germline V gene are SGHDN and FVKESK.

This clonotype was observed a few times. The V gene is TRBV29-1, the J gene TRBJ2-7, with D tentatively TRBD1 or TRBD2 (5 bases each). The CDR3 covers 14 residues. V was cut by 4 bases and J by 4 bases, with 17 bases left in between. Germline-derived CDR1 and CDR2 are SQVTM and ANQGSEA. The CDR3 DNA is TGCAGCGTTGGGTCCGGGGCAGGAGAGTACGAGCAGTACTTC. Protein product: CSVGSGAGEYEQYF.

This clonotype has a handful of counts. The chain links TRBV2 to TRBJ1-2; weak D call: TRBD1 (5 bases). Germline CDR1 and CDR2: SNHLY and FYNNEI. V was trimmed by 8 bases and J by 4 bases, leaving 20 bases between them. The CDR3 runs 15 residues. This CDR3 is CASPLGVQGGYGYTF. CDR3 in DNA: TGTGCCAGCCCACTAGGCGTGCAGGGTGGCTATGGCTACACCTTC.